This TCR beta chain stems from a study of T cell responses to AZD1222 COVID-19 vaccine. General study results and limits: At baseline, just a handful of AZD1222 recipients tested seropositive.

This clone is a singleton in its sample. Its antigen is unknown. Assay used: immunoSEQ multiplex PCR; TCRdb lists only in-frame clones, some missing. The repertoire holds approximately 79,000 clones, with roughly 85% as singletons. The length of the CDR3 is 15 residues. CDR1 MDHEN and CDR2 SYDVKM come from the germline V gene. Trimming took off 3 bases at V and 3 bases at J, with 15 bases between the two ends. The sample was peripheral blood, taken on day 0 of AZD1222 vaccination. The rearrangement links TRBV28 to TRBJ2-7, with a tentative D call TRBD2 (6 bases). This TCR came from an adult in good health. CDR3 sequence (DNA): TGTGCCAGCAGTTTTGCCGGGACTCGGTTCTACGAGCAGTACTTC. Amino acid sequence: CASSFAGTRFYEQYF.